This T cell receptor beta chain was identified in a study of monozygotic twins with inflammatory bowel disease. TCRdb reprocessed the 5' RACE reads; each CDR3 protein has one entry and no DNA is given. The repertoire table contains fewer than 110,000 distinct CDR3 sequences. This clonotype was sampled from a human donor with ulcerative colitis or Crohn's disease, or a healthy co-twin of an affected twin (not recorded which). Source material: blood.

The CDR3 here is CASSMFVGGTAQFF. The chain couples TRBV5-5 to TRBJ2-1; as DNA is missing, the TRBD1 call by TCRdb cannot be tested. CDR3 length: 14 residues. The germline gives CDR1 SGHKS, CDR2 YYEKEE (reference sequence).